This paragraph reports one T cell receptor beta chain. This entry belongs to a study of tumor-infiltrating lymphocytes in primary liver carcinoma. The CDR3 loop spans 14 amino acids. Germline lookup yields CDR1 LGHNA and CDR2 YSLEER. Trimming removed 4 bases from V and 3 bases from J, with 13 bases in between. TCR beta cDNA was made from 500 ng total RNA with a constant-region primer. ARM-PCR, slightly modified, supplied the TCR beta libraries through three nested multiplex PCR rounds. Both of the initial two PCR rounds ran for nine to eleven cycles and employed TRBV1-TRBV30 forward primers alongside a C-beta reverse primer. TCRdb recomputed calls from the multiplex PCR reads with MiXCR, one row per CDR3 protein. The table has 300,000 to 400,000 distinct CDR3 sequences, about 61% seen once. The blood RNA (from unsorted whole blood) was obtained, and germline DNA was also extracted. These patients lived with chronic HBV infection and had never been treated.

The receptor was isolated from a man between 35 and 55 years old with primary liver carcinoma and hepatitis B virus infection. Material for sequencing was peripheral blood. The chain uses TRBV4-3 and TRBJ2-7; the D gene could be TRBD1 or TRBD2 (5 bases each). The CDR3 bases are TGCGCCAGCAGCCGGGGACGGGGAGTCTACGAGCAGTACTTC. This sequence encodes CASSRGRGVYEQYF.